This TCR beta chain was identified in a study of T-cell reconstitution after alpha-beta-depleted transplantation in children. CDR1 is KGHSH, CDR2 LQKENI, per germline. The CDR3 has 14 residues. V lost 3 bases and J 4 bases, leaving 12 bases between the germline ends. Points from the study as a whole: T-cell numbers and diversity, one year after transplant, stemmed largely from T cells that were newly produced. The high TCRbeta diversity at day 60 in some patients came from surviving recipient T cells and thymic progenitors. The study reportedly traced alpha-beta T cells about two months after transplant to several hundred expanded graft clones.

This clonotype has ten or more counts. What it binds is unknown. Unique molecular identifiers were incorporated when the TCRbeta library was constructed. TCRdb reanalysed the PCR reads using MiXCR and keeps one entry per CDR3 protein. Seen here are more than 200,000 distinct CDR3 sequences, roughly 8.3% observed once, and the top ten hold 35%. The gene calls are TRBV18 and TRBJ1-1, with TRBD1 as a possible D gene (5 bases). Sequenced material: PBMCs, mostly from graft donor cells, taken 360 days after TCRalphabeta/CD19-depleted stem cell transplant. The receptor was derived from a male patient aged 2-9 years who had a stem cell transplant for acute myeloid leukemia, so the T cells may come from the graft donor. CDR3 protein: CASSPGGSSTEAFF. For the CDR3, the DNA is TGTGCCAGCTCACCGGGGGGGTCGAGCACTGAAGCTTTCTTT.